The 4 T cell receptor beta chains below were found in one sample sequenced in a study of CD8+ T cells in alopecia areata. cDNA serving as the sequencing template came from extracted, reverse transcribed RNA. Sequenced by immunoSEQ multiplex PCR; TCRdb stores in-frame clones only, minus some. The sample comprises about 200,000 clones, 56% of which are singletons, and approximately 4.9% rests with the top ten. Specimen: CD8+ T cells sorted from blood. The receptors originated from a human donor in good health.

The chain carries TRBV5-1 and TRBJ1-1; D unclear. V gave up 3 bases and J gave up 4 bases, with 13 bases separating them. This CDR3 has 14 amino acids. Germline assignment: CDR1 SGHRS and CDR2 YFSETQ. The CDR3 loop reads CASSSTEEGTEAFF. In nucleotides, the CDR3 is TGCGCCAGCAGCTCTACAGAGGAGGGCACTGAAGCTTTCTTT.

This clone was observed a few times. V is TRBV29-1 and J is TRBJ2-7; tentative D call: TRBD2 (6 bases). Trimming removed 4 bases at V and 5 bases at J, with 15 bases between. The CDR3 is made up of 13 amino acids. Germline-derived CDR1 and CDR2 are SQVTM and ANQGSEA. The CDR3 loop is CSVVSGGVDEQYF. CDR3 DNA: TGCAGCGTTGTTAGCGGCGGGGTGGACGAGCAGTACTTC.

J is TRBJ1-2 and V is TRBV29-1, with D hard to call. The V gene lost 4 bases and the J gene lost 5 bases, with 11 bases spanning the gap. This CDR3 contains 12 residues. Germline CDR1 reads SQVTM; CDR2 reads ANQGSEA. The CDR3 spells CSVVPENYGYTF. The DNA for the CDR3 is TGCAGCGTTGTCCCAGAAAATTATGGCTACACCTTC.

In nucleotides, the CDR3 is TGCAGCGTTGAACTCTCGGCGACAGGGGGTTCCTACGAGCAGTACTTC. Translated: CSVELSATGGSYEQYF. The chain joins TRBV29-1 to TRBJ2-7; 9 bases are a match to TRBD1. Germline V gene sequence: CDR1 SQVTM, CDR2 ANQGSEA. This CDR3 has 16 amino acids. Trimming cost V 2 bases and J 1 base; bases outside gene matches: 9.